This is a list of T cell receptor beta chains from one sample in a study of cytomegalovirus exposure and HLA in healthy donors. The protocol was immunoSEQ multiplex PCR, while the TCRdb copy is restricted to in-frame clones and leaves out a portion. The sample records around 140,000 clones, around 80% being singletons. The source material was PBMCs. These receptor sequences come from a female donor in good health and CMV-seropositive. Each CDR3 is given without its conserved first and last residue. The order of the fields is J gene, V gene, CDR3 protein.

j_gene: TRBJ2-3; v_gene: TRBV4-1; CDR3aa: ASSQLPAPGQSTQY
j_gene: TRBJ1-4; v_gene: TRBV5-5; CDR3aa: ASSFRKTGSYNEKLF
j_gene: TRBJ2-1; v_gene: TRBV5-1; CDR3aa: ASSLASGGYNEQF
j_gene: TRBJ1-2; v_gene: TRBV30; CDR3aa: AWRSTALVYGYT
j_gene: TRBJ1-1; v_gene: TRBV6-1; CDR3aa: ASSEFLRNTEAF
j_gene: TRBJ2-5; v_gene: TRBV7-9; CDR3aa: ASSQGLAGGETQY
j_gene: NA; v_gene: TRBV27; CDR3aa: ASSLVGAMAYEQY
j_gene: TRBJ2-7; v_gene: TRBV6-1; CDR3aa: ASSGVPGGTGHEQY
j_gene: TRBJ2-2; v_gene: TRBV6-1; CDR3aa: ASHRDRVTGELF
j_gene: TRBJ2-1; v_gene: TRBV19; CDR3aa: ASSIDRLTSGSYNEQF
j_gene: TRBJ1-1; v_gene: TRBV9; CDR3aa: ASSVGGGAHTEAF
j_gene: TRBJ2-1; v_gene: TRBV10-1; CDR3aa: ASSEDPGPLSEQF
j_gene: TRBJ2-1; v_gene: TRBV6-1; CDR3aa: ASSPGLVDEQF
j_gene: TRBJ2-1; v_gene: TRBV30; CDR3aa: AWSIQGLYNEQF
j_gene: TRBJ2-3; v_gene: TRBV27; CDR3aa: ASSNLAGTDTQY
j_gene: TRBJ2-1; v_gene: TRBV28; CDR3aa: ASKTSVPSGVYNEQF
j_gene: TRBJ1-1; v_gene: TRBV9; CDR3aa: ASSVAAGTSEAF
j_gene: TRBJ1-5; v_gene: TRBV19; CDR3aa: ASSITQGALQPQH
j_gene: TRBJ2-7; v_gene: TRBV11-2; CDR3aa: ASSIAVYEQY
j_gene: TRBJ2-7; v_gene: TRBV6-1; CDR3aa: ASSDLAYRVTYEQY
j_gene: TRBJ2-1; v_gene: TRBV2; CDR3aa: ASTPGRGYNEQF
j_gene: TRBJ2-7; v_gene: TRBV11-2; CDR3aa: ASSLGGGVYYEQY
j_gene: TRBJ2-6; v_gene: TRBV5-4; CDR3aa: ASMRGAGVLSGANVLT
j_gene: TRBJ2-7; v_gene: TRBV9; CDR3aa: ASSVGMALNTYEQY
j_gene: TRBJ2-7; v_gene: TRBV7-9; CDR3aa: ASSLGGTTYEQY
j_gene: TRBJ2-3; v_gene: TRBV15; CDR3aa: ATSRPTFRDRVTDTQY
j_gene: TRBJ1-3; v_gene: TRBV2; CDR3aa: ASGHGQLASGNTIY
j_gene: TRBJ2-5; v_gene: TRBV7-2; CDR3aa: ATTGTETQY